This is a list of T cell receptor beta chains from one sample in a study of human T cells and chemical hapten exposure. MiXCR, applied by TCRdb to the RACE reads, yields one record per CDR3 protein. The data contain approximately 160,000 distinct CDR3 sequences, around a quarter of them singletons. Sequenced material: whole blood, taken in connection with sensitization to the hapten diphenylcyclopropenone (DPC). All receptors come from a woman younger than 30 with alopecia areata. Some clones in this sample may be carry-over from other donors' samples. CDR3s leave out the opening cysteine and the closing phenylalanine or tryptophan. Not every row has a clone size; where given, it reads once, few, many or a size class.

v_gene,abundance,j_gene,CDR3aa
TRBV4-2,.,TRBJ2-7,ASSQERTGLYEQY
TRBV29-1,many,TRBJ2-1,SAMGQVNEQF
TRBV5-6,once,TRBJ1-5,ASSHGGARNQPQH
TRBV7-2,.,TRBJ2-5,ASTRGGVQETQY
TRBV9,.,TRBJ2-1,ASSVDSGGLNEQF
TRBV24-1,few,TRBJ2-1,ATSTGLAGNEQF
TRBV10-3,.,TRBJ2-5,AISESTGFGTQY
TRBV12-3/TRBV12-4,.,TRBJ2-7,ASSLMGAGTYEQY
TRBV6-5,.,TRBJ1-1,ASRYISVGSERTEAF
TRBV20-1,few,TRBJ1-1,SPNTEAF
TRBV5-1,few,TRBJ2-5,ASSLSKYDGKETQY
TRBV11-2,.,TRBJ2-3,ASSPTTGGVADTQY
TRBV10-2,few,TRBJ2-1,ASSQQGDEQF
TRBV3-1,.,TRBJ1-4,ASSQGWDRHNEKLF
TRBV5-4,.,TRBJ2-3,ASSLTQRSTDTQY
TRBV5-1,few,TRBJ2-7,ASSLVQYSYEQY
TRBV7-2,many,TRBJ1-5,ASSWGGSQPQH
TRBV7-9,.,TRBJ2-3,ASSPGGPDTQY
TRBV7-2,.,TRBJ2-3,ATEGAGDTQY
TRBV5-5,.,TRBJ1-6,ASSLEPGGAHSSYNSPLH
TRBV6-2/TRBV6-3,.,TRBJ2-7,ASSITEASGHEQY
TRBV29-1,.,TRBJ1-2,STDQLQGSYGYT
TRBV7-2,.,TRBJ1-5,ASSLSGDKPQH
TRBV29-1,.,TRBJ2-4,SVEDLGPGDTKNSQY
TRBV5-6,.,TRBJ1-2,ASSLGGGLGYT
TRBV19,.,TRBJ2-2,ASSIGEAITGELF
TRBV6-2/TRBV6-3,few,TRBJ2-2,ASSYSVGELF
TRBV6-2/TRBV6-3,.,TRBJ2-4,ASSRGGAAAKNIQY
TRBV6-2/TRBV6-3,few,TRBJ1-2,ASSYSKTGMGSGYT